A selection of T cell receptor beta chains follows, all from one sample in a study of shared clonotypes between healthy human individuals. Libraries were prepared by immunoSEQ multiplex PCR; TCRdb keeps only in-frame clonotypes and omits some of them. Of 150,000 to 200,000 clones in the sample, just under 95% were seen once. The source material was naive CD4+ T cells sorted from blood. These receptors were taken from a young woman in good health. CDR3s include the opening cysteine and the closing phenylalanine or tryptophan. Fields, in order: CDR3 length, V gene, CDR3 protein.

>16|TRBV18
CASSPLGTSGSHEQYF
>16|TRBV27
CASSLSKSGNFEKLFF
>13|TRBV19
CASTRELRYEQYF
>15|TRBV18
CASSPRQGADEKLFF
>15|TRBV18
CASSPDRSSYNEQFF
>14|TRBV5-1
CASSLAGQGEGYTF
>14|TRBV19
CASSTSIGGEKLFF
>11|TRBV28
CASSAAYGYTF
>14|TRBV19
CASTPSSYNSPLHF
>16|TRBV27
CASSLRPVHSNQPQHF
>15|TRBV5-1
CASSRKREGPAEQFF
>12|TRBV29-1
CSVEGQQETQYF
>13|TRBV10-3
CAITDGQQNEQFF
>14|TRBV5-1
CASSLAGSGNTIYF
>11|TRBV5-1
CASSLAYEQYF
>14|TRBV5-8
CASPPGGNRYEQYF
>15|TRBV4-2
CASSQSLEAPYEQYF
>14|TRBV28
CASNAGVNTGELFF
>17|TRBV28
CASSLASGRPRPYEQYF
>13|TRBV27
CARRRGRFYEQYF
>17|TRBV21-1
CASSPLRPSAENQPQHF
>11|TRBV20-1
CSASLGREQYF
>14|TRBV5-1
CASSFRTREETQYF
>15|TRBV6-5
CASSREDRGSNEQFF
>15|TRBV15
CATSVNTGRTYEQYF
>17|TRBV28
CASRSEGAGERNVGQYF
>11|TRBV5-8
CASSSGYEQYF
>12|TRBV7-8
CASSLDRDEQYF
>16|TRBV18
CASSYLRLAGLNEQFF
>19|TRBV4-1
CASSQDGLALSSGANVLTF
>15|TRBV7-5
CVRSSITSGGNIQYF
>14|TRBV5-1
CASSLAQGRTEAFF
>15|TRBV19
CASSKAGGSYNEQFF
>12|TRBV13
CASSLYRAEQYF
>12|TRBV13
CASSLDLSEQFF
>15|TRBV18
CASSPFGTRQETQYF
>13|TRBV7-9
CASSYGGDRREFF